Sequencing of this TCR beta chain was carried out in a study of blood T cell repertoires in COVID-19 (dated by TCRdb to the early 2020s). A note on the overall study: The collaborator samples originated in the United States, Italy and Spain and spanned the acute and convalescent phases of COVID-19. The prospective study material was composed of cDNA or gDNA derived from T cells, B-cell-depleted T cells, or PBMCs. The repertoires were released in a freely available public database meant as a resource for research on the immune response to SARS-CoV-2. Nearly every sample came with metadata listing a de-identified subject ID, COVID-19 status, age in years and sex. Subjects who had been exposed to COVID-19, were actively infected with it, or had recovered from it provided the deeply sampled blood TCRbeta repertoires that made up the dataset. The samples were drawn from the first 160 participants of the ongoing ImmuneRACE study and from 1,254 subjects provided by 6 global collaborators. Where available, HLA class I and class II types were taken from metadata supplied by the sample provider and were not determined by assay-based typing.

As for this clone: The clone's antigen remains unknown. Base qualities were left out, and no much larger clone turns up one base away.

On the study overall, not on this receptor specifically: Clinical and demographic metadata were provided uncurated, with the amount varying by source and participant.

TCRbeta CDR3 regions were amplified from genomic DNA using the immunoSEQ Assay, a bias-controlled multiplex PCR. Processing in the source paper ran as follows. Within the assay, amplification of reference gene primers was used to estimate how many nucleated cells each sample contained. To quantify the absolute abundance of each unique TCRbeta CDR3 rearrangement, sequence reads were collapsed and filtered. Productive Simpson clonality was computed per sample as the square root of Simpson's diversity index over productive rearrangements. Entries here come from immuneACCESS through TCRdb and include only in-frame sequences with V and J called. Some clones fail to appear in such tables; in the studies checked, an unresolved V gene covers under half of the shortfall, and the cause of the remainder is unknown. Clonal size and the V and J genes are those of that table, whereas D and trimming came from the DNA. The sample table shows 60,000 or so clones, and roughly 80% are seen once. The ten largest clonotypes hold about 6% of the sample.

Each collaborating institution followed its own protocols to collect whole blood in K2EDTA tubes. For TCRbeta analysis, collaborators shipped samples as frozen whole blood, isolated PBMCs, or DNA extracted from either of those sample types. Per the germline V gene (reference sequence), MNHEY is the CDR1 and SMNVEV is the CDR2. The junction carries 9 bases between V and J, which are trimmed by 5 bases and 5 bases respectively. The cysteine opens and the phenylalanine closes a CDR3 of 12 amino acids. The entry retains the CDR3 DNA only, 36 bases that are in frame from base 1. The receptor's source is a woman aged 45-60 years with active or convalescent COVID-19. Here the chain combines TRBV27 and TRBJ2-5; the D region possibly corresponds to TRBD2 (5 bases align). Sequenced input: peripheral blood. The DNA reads TGTGCCAGCAGTCGGCCGGGGGAGACCCAGTACTTC. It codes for CASSRPGETQYF.